The present T cell receptor (beta chain) was sequenced within a study of T cell responses to AZD1222 COVID-19 vaccine. Overall study findings and caveats: Seropositivity was recorded at baseline in only a handful of AZD1222 recipients. Vaccination with two AZD1222 doses was followed by a rise in Spike-specific TCR breadth and depth. Females outnumbered males among donors, who were mostly white British; clonal diversity was possibly underestimated. Close to half of spike-specific TCRs reportedly recognize unmutated variant regions.

Clones were read by immunoSEQ multiplex PCR, and TCRdb kept only the in-frame ones, dropping some. The data show 80,000 or so clones, just over 90% seen once. Remarks on this clone: Its antigen is not identified.

V lost 4 bases to trimming and J lost 7 bases, with 12 bases between them. Germline values: CDR1 SGHDT, CDR2 YYEEEE. The CDR3 is 13 residues long. The V gene is TRBV5-6, the J gene TRBJ2-1; weak D call: TRBD1 (6 bases). The origin of this receptor is an adult in good health. The sample was peripheral blood, taken on day 0 of MenACWY control vaccination. The CDR3 loop reads CASSGGPGNEQFF. In nucleotides, the CDR3 is TGTGCCAGCAGCGGGGGCCCGGGGAATGAGCAGTTCTTC.